This TCR beta chain emerged from a study of beta chain features in type 1 diabetes. The authors took one heparinised blood draw, averaging approximately 120 mL, from each donor. Regarding the study as a whole: In every one of the four CD4+ subsets, TCRB CDR3s were moderately but significantly shorter in Type 1 diabetes patients.

Reverse transcription of all isolated RNA meant that expressed TCRB transcripts were sequenced. Sequenced by immunoSEQ multiplex PCR; TCRdb stores in-frame clones only, minus some. The data contain over 200,000 clones, about 11% of them singletons. This clone was seen a handful of times. Its specificity is not known. The CDR3 spans 16 residues. The V end was cut by 0 bases, the J end by 2 bases, with 14 bases between. Germline V lookup: CDR1 LGHNA, CDR2 YSLEER. The receptor was derived from a man aged 30 to 39 with type 1 diabetes. The J gene is TRBJ2-7, the V gene TRBV4-3; D is perhaps TRBD2 (5 bases). The material sequenced was naive CD4+ T cells from blood. The CDR3 protein is CASSQDLRGFPYEQYF. CDR3 sequence (DNA): TGCGCCAGCAGCCAAGATCTGAGAGGGTTCCCCTACGAGCAGTACTTC.